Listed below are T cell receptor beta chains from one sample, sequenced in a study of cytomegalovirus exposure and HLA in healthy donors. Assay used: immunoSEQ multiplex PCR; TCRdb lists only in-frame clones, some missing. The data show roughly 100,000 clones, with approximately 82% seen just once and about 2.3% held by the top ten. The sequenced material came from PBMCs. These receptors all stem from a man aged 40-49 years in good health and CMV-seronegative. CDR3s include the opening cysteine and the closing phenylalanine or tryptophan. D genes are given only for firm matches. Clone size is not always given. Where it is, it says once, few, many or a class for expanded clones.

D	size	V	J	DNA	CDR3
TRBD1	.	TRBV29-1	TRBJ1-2	TGCAGCGTGGAAGACAGGGATGGCTACACCTTC	CSVEDRDGYTF
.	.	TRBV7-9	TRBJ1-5	TGTGCCAGCAGCTCCACCGGTAAACCCCAGCATTTT	CASSSTGKPQHF
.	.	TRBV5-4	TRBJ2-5	TGTGCCAGCAGCTTGTCGGGGGTGGAGACCCAGTACTTC	CASSLSGVETQYF
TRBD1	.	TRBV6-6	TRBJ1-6	TGTGCCAGCAGTACGGGACAGGGGCGGAATTCACCCCTCCACTTT	CASSTGQGRNSPLHF
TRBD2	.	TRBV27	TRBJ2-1	TGTGCCAGCAGTTTGTCGAGCGGGGGGTTTCATGAGCAGTTCTTC	CASSLSSGGFHEQFF
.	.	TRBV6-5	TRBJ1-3	TGTGCCAGCAGTGGAGGGGCTGCTGGAAACACCATATATTTT	CASSGGAAGNTIYF
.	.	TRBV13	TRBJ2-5	TGTGCCAGCAGCTTAGGCGGGGGACGGGGAAAGACCCAGTACTTC	CASSLGGGRGKTQYF
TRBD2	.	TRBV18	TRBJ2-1	TGTGCCAGCTCACCCCGGGGGGGGACCTACAATGAGCAGTTCTTC	CASSPRGGTYNEQFF
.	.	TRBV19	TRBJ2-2	TGTGCCAGTAGGCGACAGGTAGACACCGGGGAGCTGTTTTTT	CASRRQVDTGELFF
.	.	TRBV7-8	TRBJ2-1	TGTGCCAGCCGCCAACGGTCTTTTAGGGGGAATGAGCAGTTCTTC	CASRQRSFRGNEQFF
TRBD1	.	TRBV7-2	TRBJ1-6	TGTGCCAGCAGCTCAACAGGGGCAGGTAGTTCACCCCTCCACTTT	CASSSTGAGSSPLHF
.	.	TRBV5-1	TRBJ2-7	TGCGCCAGCAGCTCTCTGACAGGTCCCTACGAGCAGTACTTC	CASSSLTGPYEQYF
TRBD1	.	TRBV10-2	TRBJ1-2	TGCGCCAGCAGTGAATCGACAGGGGGCGCGGGCTACACCTTC	CASSESTGGAGYTF
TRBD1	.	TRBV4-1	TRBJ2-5	TGCGCCAGCAGCCAACGGACAGGGGGCTTTGAGACCCAGTACTTC	CASSQRTGGFETQYF
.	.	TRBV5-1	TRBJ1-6	TGCGCCAGCAGCTCGTCTACAGGGAGGGATTCACCCCTCCACTTT	CASSSSTGRDSPLHF
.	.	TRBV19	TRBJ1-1	TGTGCCAGTAGCCTTACAGGGCCCATGAACACTGAAGCTTTCTTT	CASSLTGPMNTEAFF
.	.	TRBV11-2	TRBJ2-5	TGTGCCAGCAGCTTAGGTACTTTTCAAGAGACCCAGTACTTC	CASSLGTFQETQYF
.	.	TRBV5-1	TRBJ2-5	TGCGCCAGCAGCTTGGGAGGACAGCAAGAGACCCAGTACTTC	CASSLGGQQETQYF
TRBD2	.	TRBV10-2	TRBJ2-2	TGCGCCAGCAGGGAGCGGGAGACCGGGGAGCTATTTTTT	CASRERETGELFF
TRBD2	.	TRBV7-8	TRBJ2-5	TGTGCCAGCAGCTTAGGGGCGGTAGCGGGGGGTCCTGGCGCCCAGTACTTC	CASSLGAVAGGPGAQYF
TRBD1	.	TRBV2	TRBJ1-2	TGTGCCAGCTTGGACAGGGGGCGGGACTATGGCTACACCTTC	CASLDRGRDYGYTF
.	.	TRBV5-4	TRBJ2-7	TGTGCCAGCAGCTTTCTCCCAGGGCCGGGCTACGAGCAGTACTTC	CASSFLPGPGYEQYF
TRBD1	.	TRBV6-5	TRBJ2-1	TGTGCCAGCAGGACCGGACAGGGGGTTAATGAGCAGTTCTTC	CASRTGQGVNEQFF
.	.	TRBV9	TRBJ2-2	TGTGCCAGCAGCGTGGGGCACACCGGGGAGCTGTTTTTT	CASSVGHTGELFF
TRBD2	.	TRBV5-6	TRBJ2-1	TGTGCCAGCAGCTGGAGCCTTGCGGGGGGGCCGTACAATGAGCAGTTCTTC	CASSWSLAGGPYNEQFF
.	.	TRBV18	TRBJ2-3	TGTGCCAGCTCACCTTCAGCAGGGGGGCGCACAGATACGCAGTATTTT	CASSPSAGGRTDTQYF
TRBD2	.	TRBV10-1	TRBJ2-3	TGCGCCAGCAGTTTTGGACTAGCGGGGGGGACAGATACGCAGTATTTT	CASSFGLAGGTDTQYF
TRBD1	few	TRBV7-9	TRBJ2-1	TGTGCCAGCAGCTCCTCGGGACAGCTATACAATGAGCAGTTCTTC	CASSSSGQLYNEQFF
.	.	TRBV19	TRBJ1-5	TGTGCCAGTAGCGGTACGACAAATCAGCCCCAGCATTTT	CASSGTTNQPQHF
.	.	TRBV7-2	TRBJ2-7	TGTGCCAGCAGCTTACAGGGGGGTAATAATGAGCAGTACTTC	CASSLQGGNNEQYF
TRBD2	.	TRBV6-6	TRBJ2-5	TGTGCCAGCAGTTACATCGGGGGGGTCACCCAAGAGACCCAGTACTTC	CASSYIGGVTQETQYF
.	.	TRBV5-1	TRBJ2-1	TGCGCCAGCAGCTTGGGGACAGTCTACAATGAGCAGTTCTTC	CASSLGTVYNEQFF
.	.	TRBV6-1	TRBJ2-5	TGTGCCAGCAGCGGAACAGGGACCATGCGAGAGACCCAGTACTTC	CASSGTGTMRETQYF
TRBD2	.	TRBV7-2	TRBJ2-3	TGTGCCAGCAGTCAGATGTGGCTAGCGGGGGATACGCAGTATTTT	CASSQMWLAGDTQYF
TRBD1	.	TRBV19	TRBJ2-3	TGTGCCAGTAGCCAGACAGGGGGCACAGATACGCAGTATTTT	CASSQTGGTDTQYF
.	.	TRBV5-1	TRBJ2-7	TGCGCCAGCAGCACGACACCCACAGGGTCTCGCGAGCAGTACTTC	CASSTTPTGSREQYF
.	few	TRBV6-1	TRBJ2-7	TGTGCCACCAACTCTGGGGGGACAGTAACCTACGAGCAGTACTTC	CATNSGGTVTYEQYF
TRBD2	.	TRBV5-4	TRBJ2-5	TGTGCCAGCAGCTTGAAACTAGCGGGAGAGACCCAGTACTTC	CASSLKLAGETQYF
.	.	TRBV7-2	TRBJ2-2	TGTGCCAGCAGCTTAGGGGACTTCCCTGCCGGGGAGCTGTTTTTT	CASSLGDFPAGELFF
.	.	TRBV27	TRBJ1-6	TGTGCCAGCAGTTTATCTGGGCAGCGGTCACCCCTCCACTTT	CASSLSGQRSPLHF